This T cell receptor (beta chain) was captured by sequencing in a study of beta chain features in type 1 diabetes. General study findings and limits: In cDNA sequencing, cells with high TCR expression could be over-represented.

Sorting with CD45RO/CCR7/CD25/CD127/CD95/CD27 yielded naive, central memory, regulatory and stem-like memory CD4+ cells. Germline V gene lookup returns CDR1 SGHRS and CDR2 YFSETQ. The CDR3 totals 13 residues. Trimming left V 4 bases short and J 4 bases short, with 11 bases between. Reverse transcription of all isolated RNA meant that expressed TCRB transcripts were sequenced. The repertoire was sequenced with immunoSEQ multiplex PCR; TCRdb's copy has only in-frame clones and lacks some. The sample consists of about 130,000 clones, roughly a tenth of them appearing once. Note on this clone: Its antigen is not identified.

J is TRBJ1-2 and V is TRBV5-1; a weak D match, TRBD1 (5 bases). The sequencing sample was made of central memory CD4+ T cells from blood. The clonotype originates from a man aged 18-30 years in good health. The CDR3 is CASSPMTVYGYTF. Here the CDR3 DNA reads TGCGCCAGCAGCCCCATGACAGTCTATGGCTACACCTTC.